Following are 20 T cell receptor beta chains from one sample sequenced in a study of T-cell reconstitution after alpha-beta-depleted transplantation in children. TCRbeta library construction was performed incorporating unique molecular identifiers. Via MiXCR, TCRdb re-called the PCR reads, giving one row per CDR3 protein. The table includes just under 550,000 distinct CDR3 sequences, about 18% detected once. This specimen was PBMCs from the stem cell graft donor, taken from the stem cell graft. These TCRs come from a human donor who donated a stem cell graft to a child with acute lymphoblastic leukemia.

This clonotype was seen a few times. The V call is TRBV20-1, the J call TRBJ2-5; 11 bases match TRBD2. J gave up 3 bases and V 0 bases, and 0 bases lay outside the gene matches. Per the germline V gene, CDR1 is DFQATT and CDR2 is SNEGSKA (reference sequence). The CDR3 is made up of 14 amino acids. The CDR3 nucleotides are TGCAGTGCTAGAGAGGGACTAGCGGAAGAGACCCAGTACTTC. As protein: CSAREGLAEETQYF.

The chain combines TRBV10-2 with TRBJ2-7, with D uncertain. The CDR3 extends over 13 amino acids. The germline CDR1 and CDR2 sequences are WSHSY and SAAADI. The V end was cut by 10 bases, the J end by 1 base, with 14 bases between. The CDR3, as DNA: TGCGCCATCAGATTTGGGAAGTCCTACGAGCAGTACTTC. Its protein is CAIRFGKSYEQYF.

Note on this clonotype: One end of the junction fails to match germline, which may point to a read error. This sequence joins TRBV5-1 and TRBJ2-1; D ambiguous. This CDR3 is built from 16 residues. CDR1 is SGHRS, CDR2 YFSETQ, per germline. CDR3 nucleotide sequence: TGCGCCAGTAGCTTGGCCCCCAGCCAGGACTACAATGAGCAGTTCTTC. It encodes CASSLAPSQDYNEQFF.

This rearrangement joins TRBV6-5 to TRBJ2-2; no reliable D call. V was trimmed by 0 bases and J by 0 bases, leaving 8 bases between them. Germline CDR1 is MNHEY and CDR2 is SVGAGI. The CDR3 consists of 16 residues. The DNA for the CDR3 is TGTGCCAGCAGTTACTCGGGCCGCACGAACACCGGGGAGCTGTTTTTT. As protein: CASSYSGRTNTGELFF.

DNA of the CDR3: TGTGCCATCAGTAATACGCCAGGGGGGCCCTACGAGCAGTACTTC. The encoded protein is CAISNTPGGPYEQYF. This chain links TRBV10-3 with TRBJ2-7; possible D gene TRBD1, 7 bases. The CDR3 extends over 15 amino acids. CDR1 is ENHRY and CDR2 is SYGVKD in the germline V gene. V was cut by 5 bases and J by 2 bases, with 16 bases left in between.

A few counts support this clonotype. The V gene is TRBV29-1, the J gene TRBJ1-1; D unresolved. CDR3 length: 15 residues. Germline assignment: CDR1 SQVTM and CDR2 ANQGSEA. Trimming shortened V by 2 bases and J by 3 bases, and 16 bases separated the two germline ends. As DNA, the CDR3 is TGCAGCGTTGAACAGGTGGTTCGAGTGTACACTGAAGCTTTCTTT. Translating gives CSVEQVVRVYTEAFF.

The chain is built from TRBV12-3 or TRBV12-4 and TRBJ2-2; the match to TRBD2 covers 13 bases. The CDR3 runs 18 residues. J lost 7 bases, V lost 4 bases, and 12 bases had no gene match. The DNA for the CDR3 is TGTGCCAGCAGTTCGACCACCGGACTAGCGGGAGCGATCGGGGAGCTGTTTTTT. Its translation: CASSSTTGLAGAIGELFF.

In this sample, this clonotype turned up a few times. The rearrangement joins TRBV19 to TRBJ2-1, with TRBD2 matching 10 bases. Germline CDR1 reads LNHDA; CDR2 reads SQIVND (reference sequence). This CDR3 has 18 residues. V shed 7 bases, J shed 8 bases, and the junction held 20 bases outside the gene matches. The CDR3 DNA follows: TGTGCCAGTACCATGGTTTTCCACAGCGGGAGGGCCAGAGATGAGCAGTTCTTC. This sequence encodes CASTMVFHSGRARDEQFF.

The DNA of the CDR3 is TGTGCCAGCAGGGAGCGGGTAGAGCAGTTCTTC. It translates to CASRERVEQFF. V and J are TRBV2 and TRBJ2-1, with D perhaps matching TRBD2 (6 bases). CDR3 length equals 11 residues. The germline CDR1 and CDR2 sequences are SNHLY and FYNNEI. Between the trimmed V and J ends, which lost 6 bases and 10 bases, there was a span of 10 bases.

This clonotype was found a few times. This rearrangement joins TRBV7-6 to TRBJ1-2; D remains ambiguous. The CDR3 has 13 residues. Trimming took off 1 base at V and 8 bases at J, with 11 bases between the two ends. Per the germline V gene, CDR1 is SGHVS and CDR2 is FNYEAQ. CDR3 residues: CASSLGLGAGYTF. The DNA for the CDR3 is TGTGCCAGCAGCTTAGGCCTGGGTGCCGGCTACACCTTC.

In this sample, this clonotype turned up a few times. The genes are TRBV12-3 or TRBV12-4 and TRBJ2-1, with a possible D match to TRBD2 (6 bases). The CDR3 contains 12 residues. V lost 3 bases, J lost 8 bases, and 8 bases lay in between. The CDR3 nucleotides read TGTGCCAGCAGTTTCGCGGGACATGAGCAGTTCTTC. Its translation: CASSFAGHEQFF.

In its sample, this clonotype was seen many times. The chain links TRBV7-9 to TRBJ1-2, with TRBD1 matching over 10 bases. This CDR3 has 15 amino acids. Germline V lookup: CDR1 SEHNR, CDR2 FQNEAQ (reference sequence). With V trimmed by 1 base and J by 7 bases, 6 bases remained unmatched. The CDR3 sequence is CASSLVDRGQGGYTF. The CDR3 DNA reads TGTGCCAGCAGCTTAGTCGACAGGGGGCAAGGTGGCTACACCTTC.

The chain recombines TRBV29-1 with TRBJ2-3, with 14 nucleotides matching TRBD2. Unmatched junction bases numbered 4, after V lost 6 bases and J lost 5 bases. The germline V gene has CDR1 SQVTM and CDR2 ANQGSEA. The CDR3 has 14 amino acids. Here the CDR3 DNA reads TGCAGCGTGGGGGGACTAGCGGGAGAAGATACGCAGTATTTT. Its translation: CSVGGLAGEDTQYF.

The chain employs TRBV20-1 and TRBJ2-3; no clear D gene. Looked up from germline, CDR1 is DFQATT and CDR2 is SNEGSKA (reference sequence). V was trimmed by 5 bases and J by 0 bases, leaving 15 bases between them. The CDR3 has 15 residues. The CDR3 is CSAPEPAFSTDTQYF. CDR3 bases: TGCAGTGCTCCGGAGCCGGCATTTAGCACAGATACGCAGTATTTT.

The V gene is TRBV3-1, the J gene TRBJ1-1, with D perhaps TRBD1 (5 bases). The germline V gene has CDR1 LGHDT and CDR2 YNNKEL (reference sequence). The CDR3 length is 12 residues. The germline V and J ends were trimmed by 1 base and 12 bases, with 12 bases remaining between them. The CDR3 protein is CASSQVQGVTFF. CDR3 bases: TGTGCCAGCAGCCAAGTTCAGGGTGTGACTTTCTTT.

The rearrangement uses TRBV11-2 and TRBJ1-2; no definite D call. V dropped 5 bases and J dropped 7 bases, with 11 bases sitting between them. CDR1 and CDR2 from the germline V gene are SGHAT and FQNNGV. There are 12 residues in the CDR3. The CDR3, as DNA: TGTGCCAGCAGCCCCACAGATTTTGGCTACACCTTC. Translation gives CASSPTDFGYTF.

The chain carries TRBV12-3 or TRBV12-4 and TRBJ1-2; perhaps TRBD1 as D (5 bases). The CDR3 is made up of 15 amino acids. Trimming removed 3 bases at V and 4 bases at J, with 15 bases between. The CDR3 region is CASSFRGGSRYGYTF. As DNA, the CDR3 is TGTGCCAGCAGTTTTCGGGGGGGTAGTCGCTATGGCTACACCTTC.

In its sample, this clonotype was seen a few times. The chain joins TRBV15 to TRBJ2-1; maybe TRBD2 (5 bases). V dropped 0 bases and J dropped 8 bases, with 8 bases sitting between them. The germline V gene has CDR1 LNHNV and CDR2 YYDKDF (reference sequence). The CDR3 is 13 residues long. In DNA form, the CDR3 reads TGTGCCACCAGCAGAGATCCCGGGGATGAGCAGTTCTTC. Protein: CATSRDPGDEQFF.

This rearrangement joins TRBV19 to TRBJ2-5; 15 nucleotides line up with TRBD2. Germline CDR1 reads LNHDA; CDR2 reads SQIVND (reference sequence). J gave up 4 bases and V 3 bases, and 6 bases lay outside the gene matches. CDR3 size: 17 residues. As DNA, the CDR3 is TGTGCCAGTAGTATCATGGGACTAGCGGGAGGTCGAGAGACCCAGTACTTC. It is translated as CASSIMGLAGGRETQYF.

The chain carries TRBV6-5 and TRBJ2-2; D is unresolved. The CDR3 covers 16 residues. The germline CDR1 and CDR2 sequences are MNHEY and SVGAGI. Trimming took 4 bases from V and 6 from J, leaving 18 bases between them. The CDR3 here is CASSSTFTIFPGELFF. The CDR3 coding sequence is TGTGCCAGCAGTTCAACCTTCACCATTTTCCCCGGGGAGCTGTTTTTT.